This passage covers 18 T cell receptor beta chains from one sample sequenced in a study of blood T cell repertoires in COVID-19. Produced via immunoSEQ multiplex PCR; TCRdb's table is partial and in-frame only. The sample contains 300,000 to 350,000 clones, over 75% of which appear only once. Sequenced sample: PBMCs or T cells enriched from blood (not recorded which). The receptors here all came from a man under 40 who had recovered from COVID-19.

The rearrangement joins TRBV11-3 to TRBJ2-3; no definite D call. V was clipped by 2 bases and J by 5 bases, with 5 bases between them. The V gene's germline CDR1 is SGHNT and CDR2 YENEEA. The CDR3 has 12 residues. The CDR3, as DNA: TGTGCCAGCAGCTTAATGAGAGATACGCAGTATTTT. Translating gives CASSLMRDTQYF.

Comments on this clone: Within the sample, other DNA sequences also encode this same CDR3. CDR3: CASSQGGGAYNEQFF. The CDR3 coding sequence is TGTGCCAGCAGCCAAGGAGGGGGGGCCTACAATGAGCAGTTCTTC. This chain connects TRBV3-1 (or the pseudogene TRBV3-2) to TRBJ2-1, with D tentatively TRBD2 (7 bases). The germline V and J ends were trimmed by 1 base and 2 bases, with 9 bases remaining between them. The CDR3 covers 15 residues. Germline CDR1 and CDR2: LGHDT and YNNKEL (reference sequence).

This clone was counted between two and nine times. The V gene is TRBV21-1, the J gene TRBJ2-5; the DNA was not used to check the table's D call, TRBD2. TRBV21-1 is reported as a pseudogene. This CDR3 has 12 amino acids. The CDR3 nucleotides are TGTGCCAGCAGCCCTCGTCAAGAGACCCAGTACTTC. Its protein is CASSPRQETQYF.

Worth noting for this clone: In the same sample, other DNA sequences code for this CDR3. This chain links TRBV5-1 with TRBJ2-1; TRBD1 aligns across 9 bases. The junction had 1 base not matched to a gene; V was cut back by 2 bases and J by 4 bases. Germline lookup yields CDR1 SGHRS and CDR2 YFSETQ. CDR3 length equals 14 residues. The DNA for the CDR3 is TGCGCCAGCAGCTTAGGGACAGGGTACAATGAGCAGTTCTTC. Its protein product is CASSLGTGYNEQFF.

The genes are TRBV14 and TRBJ2-1, with 8 bases lining up with TRBD1. V lost 2 bases and J lost 7; bases outside the gene matches: 7. Germline V lookup: CDR1 SGHDN, CDR2 FVKESK. This CDR3 comprises 15 residues. The CDR3 spells CASSQRGQGLNEQFF. The DNA of the CDR3 is TGTGCCAGCAGCCAACGAGGACAGGGCTTGAATGAGCAGTTCTTC. The variable domain in full, completed from reference TRBV14 and TRBJ2-1, reads EAGVTQFPSHSVIEKGQTVTLRCDPISGHDNLYWYRRVMGKEIKFLLHFVKESKQDESGMPNNRFLAERTGGTYSTLKVQPAELEDSGVYFCASSQRGQGLNEQFFGPGTRLTVL.

V and J are TRBV6-5 and TRBJ1-6; no reliable D call. CDR3 length: 12 amino acids. Germline lookup yields CDR1 MNHEY and CDR2 SVGAGI. V was clipped by 5 bases and J by 13 bases, with 12 bases between them. CDR3 DNA sequence: TGTGCCAGCAGTACCCAGGACTCGCCCCTCCACTTT. Translated, it gives CASSTQDSPLHF.

This clone was observed a handful of times. The chain joins TRBV4-1 to TRBJ1-5; TRBD1 matches at 7 bases. The CDR3 has 16 amino acids. V lost 3 bases and J lost 0; bases outside the gene matches: 5. The germline CDR1 and CDR2 sequences are MGHRA and YSYEKL. The CDR3 loop is CASSQMGQNSNQPQHF. DNA for the CDR3: TGCGCCAGCAGCCAGATGGGACAGAATAGCAATCAGCCCCAGCATTTT.

The chain couples TRBV11-2 to TRBJ2-7, with 7 bases fitting TRBD1. Germline V gene sequence: CDR1 SGHAT, CDR2 FQNNGV. This CDR3 has 14 amino acids. Losses at the gene ends were 4 bases for V and 3 bases for J; bases not matched to a gene: 6. The CDR3: CASSSGQASYEQYF. The DNA of the CDR3 is TGTGCCAGCAGCTCAGGACAGGCCAGCTACGAGCAGTACTTC. Using reference TRBV11-2 and TRBJ2-7 for the parts outside the CDR3, the full variable domain is EAGVAQSPRYKIIEKRQSVAFWCNPISGHATLYWYQQILGQGPKLLIQFQNNGVVDDSQLPKDRFSAERLKGVDSTLKIQPAKLEDSAVYLCASSSGQASYEQYFGPGTRLTVT.

The chain joins TRBV19 to TRBJ1-2; D is unresolved. The CDR3 spans 15 residues. The germline CDR1 and CDR2 sequences are LNHDA and SQIVND (reference sequence). V was clipped by 8 bases and J by 5 bases, with 21 bases between them. CDR3 nucleotides: TGTGCCAGTCTTAGCCCCCCCACCGGCGGTTATGGCTACACCTTC. Translation gives CASLSPPTGGYGYTF.

This clone was recorded a few times. The chain links TRBV7-9 to TRBJ1-2; TRBD1 aligns across 10 bases. The trim removed 4 bases at V and 13 bases at J, leaving 15 bases unmatched. The CDR3 runs to 15 residues. Germline CDR1 and CDR2: SEHNR and FQNEAQ (reference sequence). The DNA for the CDR3 is TGTGCCAGCAGCTCCCCGGGACAGGGGAATCTAATACGCACCTTC. Protein: CASSSPGQGNLIRTF.

The genes are TRBV2 and TRBJ1-3, with 10 bases that match TRBD1. This CDR3 spans 15 amino acids. Per germline, CDR1 SNHLY and CDR2 FYNNEI. Unmatched junction bases numbered 6, after V lost 2 bases and J lost 8 bases. The CDR3 sequence is CASSESRTGGHTIYF. CDR3 nucleotide sequence: TGTGCCAGCAGTGAATCCAGGACAGGGGGTCACACCATATATTTT.

This chain links TRBV9 with TRBJ2-2, with a possible D match to TRBD1 (6 bases). CDR3 length equals 15 residues. Germline V gives CDR1 SGDLS, CDR2 YYNGEE. Trimming pared 0 bases from V and 0 bases from J, leaving 6 bases between. CDR3 amino acids: CASSVEGANTGELFF. The CDR3 DNA sequence: TGTGCCAGCAGCGTAGAGGGGGCGAACACCGGGGAGCTGTTTTTT.

In this sample, this clone turned up a few times. V and J are TRBV6-4 and TRBJ2-3, with 14 bases identical to TRBD2. After removal of 5 bases from V and 4 bases from J, the junction contained 5 bases not matched to a gene. CDR1 and CDR2 (germline): MRHNA, SNTAGT. CDR3 length: 16 amino acids. The CDR3 loop is CASSPTSGGAADTQYF. As DNA, the CDR3 is TGTGCCAGCAGTCCGACTAGCGGGGGGGCCGCAGATACGCAGTATTTT.

V is TRBV7-8 and J is TRBJ2-6; the D is unclear. The CDR3 extends over 16 amino acids. V was cut by 1 base and J by 0 bases, with 7 bases left in between. CDR1 SGHVS and CDR2 FQNEAQ come from the germline V gene. The DNA of the CDR3 is TGTGCCAGCAGCTTAGGAAGACACTCTGGGGCCAACGTCCTGACTTTC. The encoded protein is CASSLGRHSGANVLTF. The full variable domain, in which reference TRBV7-8 and TRBJ2-6 provide the parts outside the CDR3, is GAGVSQSPRYKVAKRGQDVALRCDPISGHVSLFWYQQALGQGPEFLTYFQNEAQLDKSGLPSDRFFAERPEGSVSTLKIQRTQQEDSAVYLCASSLGRHSGANVLTFGAGSRLTVL.

This clone came up once. This rearrangement joins TRBV27 to TRBJ1-1, with a weak D call TRBD1 (5 bases). This CDR3 is 13 amino acids long. CDR1 and CDR2 (germline): MNHEY, SMNVEV (reference sequence). V dropped 5 bases and J dropped 1 base, with 8 bases sitting between them. CDR3 amino acids: CASSVTGNTEAFF. DNA of the CDR3: TGTGCCAGCAGTGTCACAGGGAACACTGAAGCTTTCTTT.

V usage is TRBV5-1 and J usage is TRBJ1-3; the D gene is possibly TRBD1 (5 bases). Germline V lookup: CDR1 SGHRS, CDR2 YFSETQ. V lost 5 bases and J lost 4, with 13 bases in between. CDR3 length: 14 residues. Written as DNA, the CDR3 is TGCGCCAGCAGTTCGGGGGGACCAGGAAACACCATATATTTT. The encoded protein is CASSSGGPGNTIYF.

The rearrangement links TRBV9 to TRBJ1-2; the D is unclear. Looked up from germline, CDR1 is SGDLS and CDR2 is YYNGEE. CDR3 length equals 14 residues. V lost 0 bases to trimming and J lost 2 bases, with 8 bases between them. The DNA of the CDR3 is TGTGCCAGCAGCGTAGACATCAGGAACTATGGCTACACCTTC. Translating gives CASSVDIRNYGYTF.

CDR3 nucleotide sequence: TGTGCCTGGACCCAGGGGCGGGAGCAGTTCTTC. It codes for CAWTQGREQFF. This chain connects TRBV30 to TRBJ2-1; possibly TRBD1 for D (6 bases). The CDR3 has 11 residues. The V and J ends lost 4 bases and 10 bases respectively, with 11 bases between them. The V gene's germline CDR1 is GTSNPN and CDR2 SVGIG (reference sequence).